Following are 8 T cell receptor beta chains from one sample sequenced in a study of somatic mutations in cytotoxic T cells in rheumatoid arthritis (dated by TCRdb to 2016 to 2017). Library method: the immunoSEQ multiplex PCR assay. In TCRdb, the immuneACCESS table is reduced to in-frame sequences with V and J assigned. These tables do not hold every clone; where another copy was compared, an unresolved V gene accounts for under half, and the others remain unexplained. The sample table contains 13,000 to 15,000 clones; only one count was recorded for roughly 82% of them. The ten largest clones add up to about 29% of the sample. Specimen: CD8+ T cells sorted from blood. The receptors originated from an adult with rheumatoid arthritis.

The gene calls are TRBV11-2 and TRBJ2-7; D remains unclear. Germline V gives CDR1 SGHAT, CDR2 FQNNGV. This CDR3 comprises 12 residues. V lost 3 bases to trimming and J lost 4 bases, with 7 bases between them. CDR3 sequence: CASSFDSYEQYF. The CDR3 DNA sequence: TGTGCCAGCAGCTTTGATTCGTACGAGCAGTACTTC.

V usage is TRBV6-1 and J usage is TRBJ2-5; possible D gene TRBD1, 6 bases. Germline assignment: CDR1 MNHNS and CDR2 SASEGT. V was pared by 7 bases and J by 3 bases, with 9 bases between. The CDR3 length is 12 residues. As DNA, the CDR3 is TGTGCCAGCAATTACAGGGAAGAGACCCAGTACTTC. Protein product: CASNYREETQYF.

V gene TRBV11-2 combines with J gene TRBJ1-2; 7 bases map to TRBD1. This CDR3 has 15 amino acids. With 5 bases clipped from V and 8 bases from J, the junction kept 14 bases outside the gene matches. From germline, CDR1 is SGHAT and CDR2 FQNNGV. The CDR3 DNA reads as TGTGCCAGCAGCCCGACGGGGGGACAGAAACGGGGCTACACCTTC. Amino acids: CASSPTGGQKRGYTF.

This clone was picked up a small number of times. V is TRBV4-3 and J is TRBJ2-7, with D unclear. CDR1 is LGHNA and CDR2 is YSLEER in the germline V gene. The germline V and J ends were trimmed by 0 bases and 0 bases, with 6 bases remaining between them. The CDR3 is 14 residues long. This CDR3 is CASSQDTPSYEQYF. For the CDR3, the DNA is TGCGCCAGCAGCCAAGATACACCCTCCTACGAGCAGTACTTC.

The sample holds a few counts of this clone. The chain combines TRBV4-2 with TRBJ2-7; 12 bases match TRBD2. The germline gives CDR1 LGHNA, CDR2 YNFKEQ. After removal of 0 bases from V and 2 bases from J, the junction contained 2 bases not matched to a gene. This CDR3 is built from 16 residues. The CDR3 DNA reads TGTGCCAGCAGCCAAGAGGGACTAGCGGGTCCCTACGAGCAGTACTTC. It specifies CASSQEGLAGPYEQYF.

Only a few counts were recorded for this clone. This chain joins TRBV6-4 and TRBJ2-7; 7 bases match TRBD2. Germline-derived CDR1 and CDR2 are MRHNA and SNTAGT. CDR3 length: 14 residues. Germline trimming cut 2 bases from V and 7 bases from J; bases unmatched to any gene: 8. The CDR3 is CASSDTGGSGEQYF. The CDR3 region has the DNA TGTGCCAGCAGTGACACGGGAGGCTCGGGGGAGCAGTACTTC.

This chain connects TRBV5-1 to TRBJ1-5; D ambiguous. The germline V gene encodes CDR1 SGHRS and CDR2 YFSETQ. This CDR3 is built from 14 residues. Trimming removed 0 bases from V and 5 bases from J, with 9 bases in between. CDR3 loop: CASSLGTDDQPQHF. The CDR3 DNA sequence: TGCGCCAGCAGCTTGGGGACGGATGATCAGCCCCAGCATTTT.

In this sample, this clone turned up once. The chain couples TRBV30 to TRBJ2-3, with 10 bases aligning to TRBD2. This CDR3 comprises 14 residues. V lost 0 bases, J lost 4 bases, and 1 base stayed unmatched. The V gene's germline CDR1 is GTSNPN and CDR2 SVGIG (reference sequence). The CDR3 DNA is TGTGCCTGGAGTGTACTAGCGGGGCCAGATACGCAGTATTTT. It codes for CAWSVLAGPDTQYF.